This TCR beta chain was obtained from a study of blood T cell repertoires in COVID-19. As for the study in general: T cells, B-cell-depleted T cells, or PBMCs provided the cDNA or gDNA that served as material.

This clone has a handful of counts. There are 16 residues in the CDR3. The germline CDR1 and CDR2 sequences are SGHTA and FQGTGA. V lost 4 bases, J lost 0 bases, and 12 bases lay in between. Original processing notes: Amplification of reference gene primers was used by the study to estimate nucleated cell counts. Measured with immunoSEQ multiplex PCR; TCRdb has only the in-frame clones, and not every one. V and J calls and clone size are copied from that table; D and trimming were computed from the DNA. The sample has about 210,000 clones, 84% seen once; the top ten hold around 9.5%. The gene calls are TRBV7-3 and TRBJ2-2; TRBD2 is a possible D gene (5 bases). This receptor was identified in a man in his fifties or sixties with active or convalescent COVID-19. Sequencing was performed on peripheral blood. CDR3 loop: CASSYLGVSNTGELFF. In nucleotides, the CDR3 is TGTGCCAGCAGCTACCTGGGAGTTTCGAACACCGGGGAGCTGTTTTTT.